This TCR beta chain was recovered during a study of T cell responses to AZD1222 COVID-19 vaccine. Only in-frame clones appear in the TCRdb table, and some are missing; sequencing was by immunoSEQ multiplex PCR. The sample consists of about 78,000 clones, 85% to 90% of them appearing once. The study's findings and limits: Nearly half of spike-specific TCRs reportedly target variant regions that are unmutated in the B.1.351 and B.1.1.7 variants.

A word on this clone: Its antigen remains unknown.

This CDR3 has 16 amino acids. The chain is built from TRBV21-1 and TRBJ2-5; the table's D call TRBD2 went unverified against the DNA. TRBV21-1 represents a pseudogene. Here the sequenced sample was peripheral blood, taken 28 days after the second AZD1222 dose. The sequence was obtained from an adult who received the AZD1222 COVID-19 vaccine. The CDR3 nucleotides are TGTGCCAGCAGCGGGCGTTGGAAGCGGGGTGGGGAGACCCAGTACTTC. This sequence encodes CASSGRWKRGGETQYF.